The 10 T cell receptor beta chains below were found in one sample sequenced in a study of CD8+CD57+ T cells in acquired aplastic anemia. Individuals selected for sequencing had exhibited CD8+CD57+ cell expansion on flow cytometry. Profiling that covered TCR beta VDJ and CDR3 relied on genomic DNA as its template. Using its own MiXCR run on the reads, TCRdb lists one record per CDR3 protein. The table includes 260,000 or so distinct CDR3 sequences, approximately 79% detected once. What was sequenced was sorted CD4+, CD8+, or CD8+CD57+ T cells (not recorded which) from PBMCs. Receptor source: a human donor with aplastic anemia.

As concerns this clonotype: It is likely a read error, because the conserved phenylalanine at the end of the CDR3 is missing. No DNA is shown, since the ends of the CDR3 on it are uncertain; the CDR3 is the one TCRdb lists. The chain combines TRBV9 with TRBJ2-1; the DNA was not used to check the table's D call, TRBD1. Germline V gene lookup returns CDR1 SGDLS and CDR2 YYNGEE. The CDR3 region is 11 residues in length, termini included. The CDR3 sequence is CASSGLAGNTG.

Of note for this clonotype: The junction departs from germline at one end; a sequencing error may be responsible. The rearrangement links TRBV7-8 to TRBJ2-1, with 9 bases lining up with TRBD2. There are 13 residues in the CDR3. Germline CDR1 is SGHVS and CDR2 is FQNEAQ. This CDR3 reads CASSEAGGPETLF. The CDR3 bases are TGTGCCAGCAGCGAAGCGGGGGGTCCTGAGACGCTGTTC.

A remark on this clonotype: Relative to the germline gene, one junction end is altered; a read error may explain this. The chain uses TRBV6-5 and TRBJ2-3, with D perhaps matching TRBD2 (6 bases). The V gene's germline CDR1 is MNHEY and CDR2 SVGAGI. The CDR3 spans 13 residues. Here the CDR3 DNA reads TGTGCCGGCAGCGATGGGGGGATCCATGAGCAGTATTTT. Its protein product is CAGSDGGIHEQYF.

On this clonotype: The junction does not match germline at one end; this may be a read error. The rearrangement uses TRBV7-6 and TRBJ1-4, with 9 bases fitting TRBD1. The CDR3 spans 14 residues. Germline CDR1 is SGHVS and CDR2 is FNYEAQ. In DNA, the CDR3 is TGTGCCAGCAGCCACCGGGACAGGGTCGAAGAACAGTACTTT. Its protein is CASSHRDRVEEQYF.

The V call is TRBV9, the J call TRBJ2-7; 9 bases are a match to TRBD2. From germline, CDR1 is SGDLS and CDR2 YYNGEE. This CDR3 contains 13 residues. The CDR3 region has the DNA TGTGCCAGCAGCCCCGGGGGCGCGGGGGGGCCGAATGTC. Its translation is CASSPGGAGGPNV.

The V gene is TRBV9, the J gene TRBJ2-5, with D maybe TRBD1 (6 bases). V lost 0 bases and J 3 bases, leaving 12 bases between the germline ends. Germline CDR1 SGDLS, CDR2 YYNGEE. The CDR3 has 15 amino acids. CDR3 in amino acids: CASSVAVGTKETQYF. The CDR3 region has the DNA TGTGCCAGCAGCGTAGCGGTCGGGACAAAAGAGACCCAGTACTTC.

This clonotype was observed at least ten times. The chain uses TRBV12-3 or TRBV12-4 and TRBJ2-5; weak D call: TRBD2 (5 bases). The DNA end favors TRBJ2-3, so the J call may be wrong. This CDR3 has 14 residues. The CDR3 is CASSFGVSADTQYF. CDR3 sequence (DNA): TGTGCCAGCAGTTTCGGGGTTTCGGCAGATACGCAGTATTTT.

On this clonotype: The conserved phenylalanine or tryptophan normally closing the CDR3 is absent here, so this likely arose from a read error. The limits of the CDR3 on the DNA are not certain, so only TCRdb's listed CDR3 is given. This rearrangement joins TRBV7-8 to TRBJ2-3; TRBD1 is the table's D call, not checked against the DNA. Counting both end residues, the CDR3 totals 13 amino acids. The germline CDR1 and CDR2 sequences are SGHVS and FQNEAQ. The CDR3 region is CASGHGGNEPLFL.

The chain joins TRBV7-2 to TRBJ1-6; D gene unclear. This CDR3 has 16 amino acids. Germline V gene lookup returns CDR1 SGHTA and CDR2 FQGNSA. Trimming removed 3 bases from V and 16 bases from J, with 25 bases in between. The CDR3 sequence: CASSLAKGSGNTPLHF. The DNA for the CDR3 is TGTGCCAGCAGCTTGGCTAAGGGCAGCGGTAATACGCCGCTCCACTTT.

V usage is TRBV2 and J usage is TRBJ2-7; D is possibly TRBD1 or TRBD2 (6 bases each). This CDR3 has 15 amino acids. Germline CDR1 reads SNHLY; CDR2 reads FYNNEI. Trimming stripped 6 bases from V and 0 bases from J, with 15 bases between. CDR3 in amino acids: CASREGDTSSYEQYF. In nucleotides, the CDR3 is TGTGCCAGCAGGGAGGGGGACACGAGCTCCTACGAGCAGTACTTC.